Given below is one T cell receptor beta chain in context. This sample was taken from a study of blood T cell repertoires in COVID-19. Study-wide background: The United States, Italy and Spain supplied acute and convalescent COVID-19 samples. From T cells, B-cell-depleted T cells, or PBMCs came the material, which was cDNA or gDNA.

V shed 4 bases and J 0 bases; nucleotides not matched to a gene: 5. Germline V gene sequence: CDR1 LGHDT, CDR2 YNNKEL (reference sequence). The CDR3 loop spans 15 amino acids. Original analysis: Reference gene primer amplification gave nucleated cell count estimates. Sequencing was performed with immunoSEQ multiplex PCR; in TCRdb, only in-frame clones are kept and a portion is missing. The D gene and trimming were derived from the DNA, and the V and J assignments and clone size from that table. In the table there are 160,000 or so clones, about 88% of which are singletons. The chain couples TRBV3-1 (or the pseudogene TRBV3-2) to TRBJ2-7, with TRBD2 matching over 8 bases. Sequenced input: peripheral blood. The clonotype originates from a woman of 80 years or more with acute or convalescent COVID-19. As DNA, the CDR3 is TGTGCCAGCAGCCCTAGGACTAGCCGCTCCTACGAGCAGTACTTC. It yields the protein CASSPRTSRSYEQYF.